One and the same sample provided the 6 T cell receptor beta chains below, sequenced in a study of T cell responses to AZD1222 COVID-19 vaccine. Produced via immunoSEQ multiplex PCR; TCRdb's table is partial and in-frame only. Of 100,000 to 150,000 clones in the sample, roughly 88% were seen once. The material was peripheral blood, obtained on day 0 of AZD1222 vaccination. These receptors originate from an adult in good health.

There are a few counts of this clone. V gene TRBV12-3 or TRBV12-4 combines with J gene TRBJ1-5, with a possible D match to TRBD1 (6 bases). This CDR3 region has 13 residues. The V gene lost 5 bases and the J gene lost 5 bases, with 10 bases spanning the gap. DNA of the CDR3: TGTGCCAGCAGTCAACAGGGAGATCAGCCCCAGCATTTT. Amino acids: CASSQQGDQPQHF.

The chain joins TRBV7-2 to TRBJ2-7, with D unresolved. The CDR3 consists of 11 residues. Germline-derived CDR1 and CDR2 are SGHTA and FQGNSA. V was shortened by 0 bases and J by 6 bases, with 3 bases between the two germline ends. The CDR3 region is CASSLAGEQYF. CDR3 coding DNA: TGTGCCAGCAGCTTAGCGGGCGAGCAGTACTTC.

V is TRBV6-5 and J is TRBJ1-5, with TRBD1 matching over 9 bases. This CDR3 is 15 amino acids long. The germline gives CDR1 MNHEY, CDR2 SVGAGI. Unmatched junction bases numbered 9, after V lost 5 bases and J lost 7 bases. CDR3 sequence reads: CASSTTGGDWQPQHF. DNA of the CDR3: TGTGCCAGCAGTACAACAGGGGGCGATTGGCAGCCCCAGCATTTT.

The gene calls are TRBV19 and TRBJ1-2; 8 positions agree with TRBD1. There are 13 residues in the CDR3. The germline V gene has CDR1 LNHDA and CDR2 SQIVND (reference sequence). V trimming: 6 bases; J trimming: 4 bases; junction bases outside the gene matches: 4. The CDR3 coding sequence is TGTGCCAGTAGCAAGACAGGGGTCTATGGCTACACCTTC. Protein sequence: CASSKTGVYGYTF.

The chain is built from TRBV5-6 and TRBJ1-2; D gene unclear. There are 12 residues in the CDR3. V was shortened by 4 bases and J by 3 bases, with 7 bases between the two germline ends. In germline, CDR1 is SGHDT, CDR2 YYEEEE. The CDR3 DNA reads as TGTGCCAGCAGCGCCCAGGACTATGGCTACACCTTC. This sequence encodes CASSAQDYGYTF.

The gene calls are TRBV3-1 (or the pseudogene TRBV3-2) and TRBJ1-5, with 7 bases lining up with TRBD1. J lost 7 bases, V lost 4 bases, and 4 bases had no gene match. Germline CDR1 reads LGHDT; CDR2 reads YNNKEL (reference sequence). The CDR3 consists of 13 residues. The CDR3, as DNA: TGTGCCAGCAGCCCACAGGGGTGGCAGCCCCAGCATTTT. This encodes CASSPQGWQPQHF.